This entry lists 5 T cell receptor beta chains sequenced from one sample in a study of blood T cell repertoires in COVID-19. Method: immunoSEQ multiplex PCR; TCRdb's copy keeps in-frame clones and lacks some. The repertoire holds about 180,000 clones, about 84% seen once, with over 7% in the top ten. The sample was PBMCs or T cells enriched from blood (not recorded which). These receptors came from a woman aged 25 to 39 who had recovered from COVID-19.

The chain recombines TRBV18 with TRBJ2-7, with 12 bases matching TRBD2. Unmatched junction bases numbered 6, after V lost 5 bases and J lost 1 base. This CDR3 spans 16 amino acids. The germline gives CDR1 KGHSH, CDR2 LQKENI. This CDR3 is CASSSTSGSGSYEQYF. CDR3 bases: TGTGCCAGCTCATCGACTAGCGGGAGTGGATCCTACGAGCAGTACTTC.

J is TRBJ2-3 and V is TRBV11-2; the match to TRBD2 covers 8 bases. Germline V gene lookup returns CDR1 SGHAT and CDR2 FQNNGV. V trimming: 1 base; J trimming: 2 bases; junction bases outside the gene matches: 5. The CDR3 sequence is 16 residues long. In DNA form, the CDR3 reads TGTGCCAGCAGCTTAGGGGGTAGCGGGGACACAGATACGCAGTATTTT. It specifies CASSLGGSGDTDTQYF.

This clone appeared a few times. Relative to the germline gene, one junction end is altered; a read error may explain this. The gene calls are TRBV28 and TRBJ1-2; 8 bases are shared with TRBD1. Germline CDR1 is MDHEN and CDR2 is SYDVKM. This CDR3 region has 16 residues. The CDR3 here is CASTLDRGRGNYGYTF. The CDR3, as DNA: TGTGCCAGCACTTTAGACAGGGGCAGGGGGAACTATGGCTACACCTTC.

This chain joins TRBV24-1 and TRBJ2-2; TRBD1 might be the D (7 bases). Per the germline V gene, CDR1 is KGHDR and CDR2 is SFDVKD. V lost 4 bases and J lost 6, with 14 bases in between. This CDR3 comprises 15 residues. The CDR3 region has the DNA TGTGCCACCAGTGACCCAGGGGGGCGCGCCGGGGAGCTGTTTTTT. Encoded protein: CATSDPGGRAGELFF.

The chain links TRBV5-5 to TRBJ2-7; 8 bases are a match to TRBD1. CDR3 length: 14 amino acids. Germline trimming cut 0 bases from V and 1 base from J; bases unmatched to any gene: 0. Germline assignment: CDR1 SGHKS and CDR2 YYEKEE (reference sequence). The CDR3 sequence: CASSLGQGSYEQYF. Written as DNA, the CDR3 is TGTGCCAGCAGCTTGGGACAGGGGTCCTACGAGCAGTACTTC.